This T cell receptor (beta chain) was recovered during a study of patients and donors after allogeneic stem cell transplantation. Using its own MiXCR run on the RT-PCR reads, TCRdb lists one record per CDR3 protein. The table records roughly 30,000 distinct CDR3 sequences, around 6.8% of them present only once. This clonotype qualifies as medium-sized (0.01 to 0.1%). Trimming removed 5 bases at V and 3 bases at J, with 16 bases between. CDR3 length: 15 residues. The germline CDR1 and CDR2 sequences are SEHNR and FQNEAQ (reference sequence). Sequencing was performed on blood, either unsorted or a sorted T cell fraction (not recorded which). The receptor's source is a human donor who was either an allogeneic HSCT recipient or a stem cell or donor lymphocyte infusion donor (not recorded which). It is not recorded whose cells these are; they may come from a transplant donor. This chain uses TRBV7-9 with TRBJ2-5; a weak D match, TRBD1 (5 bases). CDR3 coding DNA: TGTGCCAGCAGCCCATCGACAGAACATAAAGAGACCCAGTACTTC. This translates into CASSPSTEHKETQYF. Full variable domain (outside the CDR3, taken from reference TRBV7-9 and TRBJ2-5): DTGVSQNPRHKITKRGQNVTFRCDPISEHNRLYWYRQTLGQGPEFLTYFQNEAQLEKSRLLSDRFSAERPKGSFSTLEIQRTEQGDSAMYLCASSPSTEHKETQYFGPGTRLLVL.